Listed below are T cell receptor beta chains from one sample, sequenced in a study of cytomegalovirus exposure and HLA in healthy donors. Here immunoSEQ multiplex PCR was the method, and the copy in TCRdb shows in-frame clones only, minus some. The specimen's table records some 130,000 clones. Sequencing input: PBMCs. The receptors stem from a woman between 40 and 50 years old in good health and CMV-seropositive. Each CDR3 is given without its conserved first and last residue. D genes are given only for firm matches.

CDR3	D	V
ASKQGYREKLF	TRBD1	TRBV2
ASSKTSGRNNEQF	TRBD2	TRBV19
ASSLRLAGATDTQY	TRBD2	TRBV7-2
ASSYIPARTSDSYEQY	TRBD2	TRBV7-8
ASRELAGPQETQY	TRBD2	TRBV28
ASSDGTGGRQPQH	TRBD1	TRBV6-1
ASSLAGGRGEQY	TRBD1	TRBV5-1
ASSLGTASYEQY	TRBD1	TRBV5-1
ASSTSTGELF	NA	TRBV7-3
ASSDRTGNTEAF	TRBD1	TRBV19
ASSLRGQHYEQY	TRBD1	TRBV5-1
AWSYSHEQY	NA	TRBV30
ASSQSGSPHLETQY	NA	TRBV5-1
ASSLQSEETQY	NA	TRBV7-6
ATSRDLQVNQPQH	NA	TRBV15
ASSRLTGVSTEAF	TRBD1	TRBV7-9
ASTPRAGDSPLH	NA	TRBV6-5
ASSRQGSGNQPQH	TRBD1	TRBV6-5
ASSLTSGTETQY	TRBD2	TRBV11-3
ASSVAPRSDNEQF	NA	TRBV9
ASSLGVGRVRYNEQF	NA	TRBV5-1
ASSMTGGGTEAF	TRBD1	TRBV5-6
ASSLRQSNEKLF	NA	TRBV7-9
ASSLEVTALYEQY	NA	TRBV7-8
ASSFVPQGSFEAF	TRBD1	TRBV11-2
ASSLEAGDTDTQY	NA	TRBV7-3
ASSALTSSSTDTQY	TRBD2	TRBV6-1
ASSFAGNAEAF	NA	TRBV27
ASSWAPQETQY	NA	TRBV10-1
ASSVGGPSTDTQY	NA	TRBV9
ASSLGQKETQY	TRBD1	TRBV7-9
ASSPGRREVFYEQY	TRBD2	TRBV18
AIRGQTDTQY	TRBD1	TRBV10-3
ASSSRDRGLETQY	TRBD1	TRBV6-6
ASRQLAGGLEQY	TRBD2	TRBV28
ASSLGGANTEAF	NA	TRBV9
ASMPPPSPLDFQETQY	NA	TRBV7-9
ASSLVTSGGSYEQY	TRBD2	TRBV7-9
ASSKRAGDYNEQF	TRBD2	TRBV6-4